Sequencing of this T cell receptor (beta chain) was carried out in a study of blood T cell repertoires in COVID-19. About the research overall: Both acute and convalescent COVID-19 samples were obtained from the United States, Italy and Spain.

This CDR3 region has 12 residues. V was pared by 5 bases and J by 8 bases, with 12 bases between. Per germline, CDR1 SGHTA and CDR2 FQGNSA. Original analysis: The assay estimated nucleated cells by amplifying reference gene primers. Assay: immunoSEQ multiplex PCR; the TCRdb copy retains only in-frame clones and omits some. That table is the source of V, J and clone size, and D and trimming were worked out from the DNA. The sample holds about 370,000 clones; around 89% are singletons and the top ten take approximately 6.2%. The V gene is TRBV7-2, the J gene TRBJ1-2, with no clear D. The material sequenced was peripheral blood. The TCR was taken from a man younger than 35 with active or convalescent COVID-19. This CDR3 reads CASSAAPVGYTF. The CDR3 nucleotides read TGTGCCAGCAGCGCCGCACCGGTGGGCTACACCTTC.